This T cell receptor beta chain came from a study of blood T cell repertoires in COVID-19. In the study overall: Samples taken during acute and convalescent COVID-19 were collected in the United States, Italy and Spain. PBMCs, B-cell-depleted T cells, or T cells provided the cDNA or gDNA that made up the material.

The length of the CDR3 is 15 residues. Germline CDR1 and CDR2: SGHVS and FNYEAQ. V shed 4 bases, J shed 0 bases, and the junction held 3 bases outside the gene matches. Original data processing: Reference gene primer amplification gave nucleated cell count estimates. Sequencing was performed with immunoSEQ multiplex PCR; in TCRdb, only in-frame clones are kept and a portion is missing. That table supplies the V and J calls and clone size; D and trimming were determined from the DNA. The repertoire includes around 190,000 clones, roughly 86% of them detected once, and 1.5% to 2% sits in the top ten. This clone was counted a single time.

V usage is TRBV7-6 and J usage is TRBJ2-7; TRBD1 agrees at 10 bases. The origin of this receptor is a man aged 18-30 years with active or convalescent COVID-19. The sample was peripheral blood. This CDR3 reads CASSYDRGPSYEQYF. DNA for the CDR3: TGTGCCAGCAGCTACGACAGGGGGCCCTCCTACGAGCAGTACTTC.